The sequence of this TCR beta chain was determined in a study of blood T cells in healthy people across ages (dated by TCRdb to 2013 to 2016). Study-wide context: In model experiments, roughly one uniquely barcoded TCR beta cDNA molecule per two T cells was captured by template switching. Using deep sequencing normalized with unique cDNA molecular identifiers, the study measured how TCR beta repertoire diversity changes with age. Four age groups were formed from the donors: young (average about 17 years), middle-aged (approximately 39), aged (roughly 56) and long-lived (about 80). To avoid experimental bias, donors of different ages were spread randomly across the sequencing lanes. The study analyzed two additional independent replicas of 1 million unique cDNA reads from the same blood draw for two donors, one aged 18 to 30 and one aged 80 or older. What the research found in general, with its limitations: Bulk unsorted PBMC profiling prevented conclusive comparison of naive and antigen-experienced compartments. The CMV infection status of donors was not known, potentially confounding age-related changes in expanded clonotypes. As age increased, observed TCR beta diversity per million T cells dropped in a roughly linear way, and a significant reduction was already evident by age 40. Compared with the aged group, more naive CD4+ T cells, fewer expanded clones and increased TCR diversity were shown by the long-lived group, suggesting age selection. Estimates of total diversity based on one million sequenced T cells were regarded as lower bounds and as underestimates. A strong correlation was found between observed TCR beta diversity and the percentage of naive T cells measured by flow cytometry.

The germline V and J ends show losses of 3 bases and 8 bases respectively, and no gene match explains 8 bases of the junction. From the cysteine through the phenylalanine, the CDR3 covers 14 amino acids. The sequence is cut down to CDR3 DNA, 42 bases in frame from base 1. The germline V gene encodes CDR1 DFQATT and CDR2 SNEGSKA (reference sequence). The roughly 39 donors, aged roughly 6 to 95 years, were systemically healthy Caucasian individuals from Russia. Each donor gave approximately 10 milliliters of peripheral blood, collected into EDTA-treated Vacutainer tubes. Ficoll-Paque density-gradient centrifugation was used to isolate PBMCs, with at least 6.5 million per sample. Trizol reagent was used to extract total RNA from PBMCs, with at least 5.5 micrograms per sample. For every donor, an aliquot of PBMCs went through flow cytometry to measure the percentages of naive CD45RAhigh/CD27high T cells.

Library creation used 5' RACE. Instrument used: Illumina HiSeq 2500. A second PCR of roughly 7 to 11 cycles was performed with a sample-barcoded 5' primer and a J-beta primer mix. Each TCR beta cDNA molecule received a unique molecular identifier from a template-switch 5' adaptor carrying 12 random nucleotides. Each sample yielded at least 3 million CDR3-containing paired-end reads. First-strand cDNA was synthesized from all RNA with the Mint cDNA synthesis kit, primed by a TRBC-specific oligonucleotide. All cDNA was treated with uracil-DNA glycosylase and then went through a first 18-cycle PCR with the universal primers M1SS and BC2_uni_R. For the original study's pipeline: For normalization, 1 million high-quality reads, each with a distinct molecular identifier, were randomly selected from each sample. Reads sharing molecular identifiers were discarded rather than binned into consensus sequences. MiTCR, set to a Q25 quality threshold and the strictest error-elimination algorithm, was used for CDR3 identification, clonotype clustering and error correction. A nonparametric unseen species model using Euler transformation provided a lower-bound estimate of total TCR beta diversity. In TCRdb, the public reads were trimmed at Q25 with fastp and aligned with MiXCR, with productive beta chains retained. Each CDR3 protein gets just one entry, which takes the most common genes and DNA from the rows behind it. TCRdb, rather than the study authors, made the V and J calls. A total of around 1.5 million distinct CDR3 sequences appear in this sample, about 40% of them only once. The ten most abundant clones make up approximately 7.9% of the sample.

A note on this clonotype: Its specific antigen is unknown. No much larger clonotype is one base removed from it; base qualities were not supplied.

The TCR comes from a woman under 30 in good health. Recombination joined TRBV20-1 with TRBJ1-4; TRBD1 agrees with 8 junctional bases. The sequenced sample consisted of blood. The CDR3 region reads CSASETGVGEKLFF. The bases are TGCAGTGCTAGTGAGACAGGGGTAGGAGAAAAACTGTTTTTT.